One sample yielded the 29 T cell receptor beta chains listed below, sequenced in a study of beta chain features in type 1 diabetes. cDNA synthesis used the whole RNA isolate, giving expressed TCRB sequences. This table comes from immunoSEQ multiplex PCR, and its TCRdb copy is limited to in-frame clones, with some not included. This table has about 220,000 clones, about a tenth appearing once. Sequenced material: central memory CD4+ T cells from blood. The origin of the receptors is a man between 18 and 29 years old in good health.

This clone was seen only a few times. The chain has TRBV5-6 and TRBJ2-1; 10 positions agree with TRBD2. The V segment lost 2 bases and the J segment 4 bases; nucleotides outside the gene matches: 3. CDR1 is SGHDT, CDR2 YYEEEE, per germline. This CDR3 has 15 amino acids. Here the CDR3 reads CASSFWTSGYNEQFF. CDR3 bases: TGTGCCAGCAGCTTCTGGACTAGCGGATACAATGAGCAGTTCTTC.

V is TRBV7-3 and J is TRBJ2-1; TRBD2 agrees at 13 bases. Trimming at V came to 5 bases and at J to 7 bases, leaving 5 bases not matched to a gene. The germline gives CDR1 SGHTA, CDR2 FQGTGA. The CDR3 covers 15 residues. The CDR3 region is CASSPGTSGKNEQFF. In nucleotides, the CDR3 is TGTGCCAGCAGCCCGGGGACTAGCGGGAAAAATGAGCAGTTCTTC.

V usage is TRBV27 and J usage is TRBJ2-7; perhaps TRBD2 as D (6 bases). CDR3 length: 14 residues. Germline V lookup: CDR1 MNHEY, CDR2 SMNVEV (reference sequence). Trimming took off 3 bases at V and 2 bases at J, with 11 bases between the two ends. The DNA of the CDR3 is TGTGCCAGCAGTTTTAGCGGAAGAACCTACGAGCAGTACTTC. Its protein is CASSFSGRTYEQYF.

This clone was picked up many times. CDR3 nucleotides: TGTGCCAGCAGCTTAGACCAGGGCGAGACCCAGTACTTC. Residues: CASSLDQGETQYF. This chain connects TRBV7-6 to TRBJ2-5; a possible D gene is TRBD1 (5 bases). The CDR3 sequence is 13 residues long. Trimming removed 1 base at V and 5 bases at J, with 8 bases between. From germline, CDR1 is SGHVS and CDR2 FNYEAQ.

The CDR3 DNA is TGTGCCAGCAGCTTGGCGGTGGGGATCCGCACCTACGAGCAGTACTTC. It codes for CASSLAVGIRTYEQYF. This chain uses TRBV5-8 with TRBJ2-5; D not resolved. The DNA matches TRBJ2-7 better at its end, which makes the J call doubtful. This CDR3 comprises 16 residues. Looked up from germline, CDR1 is SGHTS and CDR2 is YDEGEE.

The chain recombines TRBV7-2 with TRBJ2-7; 8 bases fit TRBD1. The germline CDR1 and CDR2 sequences are SGHTA and FQGNSA. The CDR3 is 15 amino acids. After removal of 4 bases from V and 1 base from J, the junction contained 6 bases not matched to a gene. The CDR3 bases are TGTGCCAGCAGCTCCCTGGACAGGGCTTCCTACGAGCAGTACTTC. Translation gives CASSSLDRASYEQYF.

This chain links TRBV6-5 with TRBJ2-7; no clear D. Trimming pared 7 bases from V and 5 bases from J, leaving 3 bases between. The CDR3 sequence is 9 residues long. Germline values: CDR1 MNHEY, CDR2 SVGAGI. The CDR3 here is CASKNEQYF. For the CDR3, the DNA is TGTGCCAGCAAGAACGAGCAGTACTTC.

This clone was seen ten or more times. The V gene is TRBV15, the J gene TRBJ1-1; no reliable D call. The germline CDR1 and CDR2 sequences are LNHNV and YYDKDF (reference sequence). Trimming left V 6 bases short and J 1 base short, with 15 bases between. The CDR3 is made up of 15 amino acids. The CDR3 bases are TGTGCCACCAGTAGACGCCGGGCAGGGAACACTGAAGCTTTCTTT. Encoded protein: CATSRRRAGNTEAFF.

This clone was seen more than once but under ten times. This rearrangement joins TRBV18 to TRBJ2-3; D is unclear. In germline, CDR1 is KGHSH, CDR2 LQKENI. The CDR3 has 13 amino acids. V gave up 2 bases and J gave up 2 bases, with 5 bases separating them. Here the CDR3 DNA reads TGTGCCAGCTCACCATGGCCCACAGATACGCAGTATTTT. Translating it yields CASSPWPTDTQYF. Variable domain in full (rest from reference TRBV18 and TRBJ2-3): NAGVMQNPRHLVRRRGQEARLRCSPMKGHSHVYWYRQLPEEGLKFMVYLQKENIIDESGMPKERFSAEFPKEGPSILRIQQVVRGDSAAYFCASSPWPTDTQYFGPGTRLTVL.

This rearrangement joins TRBV29-1 to TRBJ2-4; tentatively, D is TRBD1 (7 bases). Germline V gene data show CDR1 as SQVTM and CDR2 as ANQGSEA. V shed 6 bases and J shed 0 bases, with 15 bases lying between them. CDR3 size: 15 residues. The DNA of the CDR3 is TGCAGCGTGGCGGGACAGCCAGGAGCCAAAAACATTCAGTACTTC. This codes for CSVAGQPGAKNIQYF.

CDR3 sequence reads: CASSFGTNEKLFF. In DNA form, the CDR3 reads TGTGCCAGCTCCTTCGGGACTAATGAAAAACTGTTTTTT. This chain uses TRBV18 with TRBJ1-4, with D unresolved. CDR1 is KGHSH and CDR2 is LQKENI in the germline V gene. The CDR3 loop spans 13 amino acids. V was shortened by 6 bases and J by 2 bases, with 7 bases between the two germline ends.

The chain is built from TRBV10-3 and TRBJ2-1; 9 bases map to TRBD2. The CDR3 totals 18 residues. Germline loops: CDR1 ENHRY, CDR2 SYGVKD. Losses at the gene ends were 7 bases for V and 5 bases for J; bases not matched to a gene: 18. CDR3 in amino acids: CAIKREAREPPYHNEQFF. The CDR3 bases are TGTGCCATCAAGCGGGAGGCCCGTGAGCCCCCGTACCACAATGAGCAGTTCTTC.

The chain links TRBV6-1 to TRBJ2-3, with 14 bases matching TRBD2. The V gene's germline CDR1 is MNHNS and CDR2 SASEGT. With 6 bases clipped from V and 6 bases from J, the junction kept 2 bases outside the gene matches. The CDR3 extends over 14 amino acids. The CDR3 protein is CASSRTSGRDTQYF. In DNA form, the CDR3 reads TGTGCCAGCAGCAGGACTAGCGGGAGGGATACGCAGTATTTT.

This clone has more than one count but fewer than ten. The chain couples TRBV4-3 to TRBJ2-7; 7 positions agree with TRBD1. The CDR3 runs to 14 residues. Germline CDR1 LGHNA, CDR2 YSLEER. V gave up 4 bases and J gave up 3 bases; unmatched junction bases: 6. The CDR3 nucleotides are TGCGCCAGCAGCCCACAGGGGTACGGCTACGAGCAGTACTTC. Translation: CASSPQGYGYEQYF.

This clone has a handful of counts. This chain uses TRBV15 with TRBJ2-7; D tentatively reads TRBD1 or TRBD2 (5 bases each). CDR1 and CDR2 (germline): LNHNV, YYDKDF (reference sequence). CDR3 length equals 13 residues. V was cut by 5 bases and J by 3 bases, with 11 bases left in between. As DNA, the CDR3 is TGTGCCACCAGCTGGGGGACCAGCTACGAGCAGTACTTC. It specifies CATSWGTSYEQYF.

This sequence joins TRBV7-9 and TRBJ2-7, with 9 bases aligning to TRBD2. After removal of 5 bases from V and 0 bases from J, the junction contained 5 bases not matched to a gene. The CDR3 sequence is 15 residues long. In germline, CDR1 is SEHNR, CDR2 FQNEAQ (reference sequence). The CDR3 DNA is TGTGCCAGCAGCCGGGGACTAGCTCCCTCCTACGAGCAGTACTTC. It encodes CASSRGLAPSYEQYF.

The CDR3 protein is CAMVSSVNTEAFF. For the CDR3, the DNA is TGTGCCATGGTCTCTTCCGTGAACACTGAAGCTTTCTTT. This chain connects TRBV30 to TRBJ1-1, with no clear D. Trimming shortened V by 8 bases and J by 0 bases, and 13 bases separated the two germline ends. This CDR3 contains 13 residues. Germline lookup yields CDR1 GTSNPN and CDR2 SVGIG (reference sequence).

This clone was detected many times. Other DNA sequences in this specimen translate into the identical CDR3. CDR3 bases: TGTGCCAGCAGCTTATCACTAGCGGGCTCCTACAATGAGCAGTTCTTC. Translated, it gives CASSLSLAGSYNEQFF. This chain joins TRBV7-9 and TRBJ2-1; the match to TRBD2 covers 9 bases. CDR1 and CDR2 (germline): SEHNR, FQNEAQ (reference sequence). J gave up 0 bases and V 2 bases, and 2 bases lay outside the gene matches. The CDR3 runs to 16 residues.

This clone was found a few times. This chain joins TRBV5-1 and TRBJ2-3; tentative D call: TRBD2 (6 bases). The length of the CDR3 is 15 residues. Germline CDR1 SGHRS, CDR2 YFSETQ. The V end was cut by 0 bases, the J end by 2 bases, with 10 bases between. CDR3 loop: CASSLEGGDTDTQYF. CDR3 nucleotides: TGCGCCAGCAGCTTGGAGGGCGGGGACACAGATACGCAGTATTTT.

This clone was counted once. The chain joins TRBV6-1 to TRBJ2-5; D may be TRBD2 (5 bases). V dropped 2 bases and J dropped 5 bases, with 12 bases sitting between them. The length of the CDR3 is 14 residues. Germline V gene sequence: CDR1 MNHNS, CDR2 SASEGT. CDR3 DNA: TGTGCCAGCAGTGAAACCAGGTGGAGGGAGACCCAGTACTTC. It translates to CASSETRWRETQYF.

A few counts support this clone. This chain joins TRBV10-3 and TRBJ2-1; D is undetermined. CDR1 is ENHRY and CDR2 is SYGVKD in the germline V gene. The CDR3 is 14 amino acids. Trimming cost V 5 bases and J 7 bases, with 15 bases left between them. Here the CDR3 reads CAISLGGDRNEQFF. DNA for the CDR3: TGTGCCATCAGTCTGGGTGGGGATAGGAATGAGCAGTTCTTC.

The rearrangement joins TRBV15 to TRBJ1-5; unclear D gene. V shed 3 bases and J shed 7 bases, with 10 bases lying between them. This CDR3 region has 13 residues. Germline CDR1 and CDR2: LNHNV and YYDKDF (reference sequence). The CDR3 sequence: CATSSHRSQPQHF. The CDR3, as DNA: TGTGCCACCAGCAGTCACCGGAGCCAGCCCCAGCATTTT.

This clone appeared a few times. The J gene is TRBJ1-5, the V gene TRBV29-1, with 8 bases fitting TRBD1. This CDR3 contains 13 residues. Per the germline V gene, CDR1 is SQVTM and CDR2 is ANQGSEA. Trimming at V came to 6 bases and at J to 4 bases, leaving 5 bases not matched to a gene. The CDR3 nucleotides are TGCAGCGTATGGACAGGGTTAAATCAGCCCCAGCATTTT. Its translation: CSVWTGLNQPQHF.

The chain combines TRBV7-8 with TRBJ2-5; D call uncertain. CDR1 SGHVS and CDR2 FQNEAQ come from the germline V gene. The CDR3 spans 17 residues. The ends were cut back, 1 base at V and 5 bases at J, with 20 bases in the middle. The CDR3 nucleotides read TGTGCCAGCAGCTTAGTGGCTATCTGGCGCCCCGGGGAGACCCAGTACTTC. Translated, it gives CASSLVAIWRPGETQYF.

V gene TRBV7-2 combines with J gene TRBJ2-6; D not resolved. V was shortened by 5 bases and J by 3 bases, with 8 bases between the two germline ends. Germline assignment: CDR1 SGHTA and CDR2 FQGNSA. This CDR3 has 14 amino acids. The CDR3 DNA reads as TGTGCCAGCAGCCAAGACTTTGGGGCCAACGTCCTGACTTTC. Protein sequence: CASSQDFGANVLTF.

This clone was counted a few times. This sequence joins TRBV28 and TRBJ2-1; 9 nucleotides agree with TRBD1. J lost 14 bases, V lost 4 bases, and 6 bases had no gene match. Germline CDR1 is MDHEN and CDR2 is SYDVKM. The CDR3 extends over 12 amino acids. CDR3 region: CASSYGQGRKFF. CDR3 sequence (DNA): TGTGCCAGCAGTTACGGACAGGGGCGGAAGTTCTTC.

This clone was seen a few times. This chain uses TRBV7-2 with TRBJ2-5; weak D call: TRBD1 (6 bases). V dropped 2 bases and J dropped 2 bases, with 9 bases sitting between them. From germline, CDR1 is SGHTA and CDR2 FQGNSA. CDR3 length: 14 residues. The CDR3 sequence: CASSLNRAQETQYF. The DNA for the CDR3 is TGTGCCAGCAGCTTAAACAGGGCTCAAGAGACCCAGTACTTC.

V and J are TRBV2 and TRBJ2-6; D gene uncertain. This CDR3 region has 15 residues. CDR1 is SNHLY and CDR2 is FYNNEI in the germline V gene. The V gene lost 7 bases and the J gene lost 2 bases, with 12 bases spanning the gap. The CDR3 region has the DNA TGTGCCAGCACCCCATTCGCGGCTGGGGCCAACGTCCTGACTTTC. Its protein product is CASTPFAAGANVLTF.

This chain connects TRBV5-4 to TRBJ2-7; 11 bases are shared with TRBD2. The CDR3 is made up of 15 amino acids. Unmatched junction bases numbered 5, after V lost 0 bases and J lost 6 bases. CDR1 is SGHNT and CDR2 is YYREEE in the germline V gene (reference sequence). CDR3 sequence reads: CASSLAAGTSGEQYF. The DNA of the CDR3 is TGTGCCAGCAGCTTGGCCGCCGGGACTAGCGGCGAGCAGTACTTC.